The 9 T cell receptor beta chains presented below share a single source sample, sequenced in a study of T cells in localized non-small cell lung cancer (dated by TCRdb to about 2020). Libraries were prepared through the immunoSEQ multiplex PCR assay. In TCRdb, the immuneACCESS table is reduced to in-frame sequences with V and J assigned. These tables do not hold every clone; where another copy was compared, an unresolved V gene accounts for under half, and the others remain unexplained. In all, the sample holds about 26,000 clones, and more than 85% of those were seen once. The top ten clonotypes cover about an eighth of the sample. The source was peripheral blood, collected before any cancer treatment. Receptors were obtained from an older female donor with stage II squamous cell lung carcinoma.

The chain is built from TRBV18 and TRBJ2-5; possibly TRBD1 for D (6 bases). The V gene lost 1 base and the J gene lost 0 bases, with 9 bases spanning the gap. This CDR3 has 15 amino acids. Germline CDR1 is KGHSH and CDR2 is LQKENI. The DNA for the CDR3 is TGTGCCAGCTCACCACGGACAGCGTACCAAGAGACCCAGTACTTC. Its protein product is CASSPRTAYQETQYF.

The V call is TRBV9, the J call TRBJ2-3; no clear D. Trimming stripped 0 bases from V and 3 bases from J, with 5 bases between. The V gene's germline CDR1 is SGDLS and CDR2 YYNGEE. CDR3 length: 13 amino acids. The CDR3 here is CASSVGQTDTQYF. CDR3 coding DNA: TGTGCCAGCAGCGTAGGGCAGACAGATACGCAGTATTTT.

The chain is built from TRBV14 and TRBJ1-2; D call uncertain. This CDR3 is built from 13 residues. Looked up from germline, CDR1 is SGHDN and CDR2 is FVKESK. V was shortened by 1 base and J by 7 bases, with 10 bases between the two germline ends. In DNA form, the CDR3 reads TGTGCCAGCAGCCAAGGACGGGCAGCTGGCTACACCTTC. Residues: CASSQGRAAGYTF.

The V call is TRBV6-5, the J call TRBJ2-1; 7 nucleotides align to TRBD2. J gave up 6 bases and V 2 bases, and 7 bases lay outside the gene matches. The CDR3 is 15 residues long. Per germline, CDR1 MNHEY and CDR2 SVGAGI. The CDR3 sequence: CASSYREALSNEQFF. CDR3 DNA sequence: TGTGCCAGCAGTTACCGGGAGGCTCTGTCCAATGAGCAGTTCTTC.

Remarks on this clone: At the DNA level, this CDR3 is encoded by other sequences in the same sample as well. V usage is TRBV7-3 and J usage is TRBJ2-3, with TRBD2 matching over 9 bases. CDR1 SGHTA and CDR2 FQGTGA come from the germline V gene. There are 15 residues in the CDR3. V was clipped by 5 bases and J by 2 bases; unmatched bases: 5. CDR3 DNA sequence: TGTGCCAGCAGCCCTAGCGGGGAGTTCACAGATACGCAGTATTTT. This translates into CASSPSGEFTDTQYF.

The chain uses TRBV29-1 and TRBJ1-2; perhaps TRBD1 as D (5 bases). Germline-derived CDR1 and CDR2 are SQVTM and ANQGSEA. This CDR3 contains 12 residues. V lost 4 bases, J lost 8 bases, and 14 bases lay in between. This CDR3 reads CSVGLGTRGYTF. The CDR3 DNA reads TGCAGCGTTGGCCTGGGGACTAGGGGCTACACCTTC. The entire variable domain, with the rest obtained from reference TRBV29-1 and TRBJ1-2, is as follows: SAVISQKPSRDICQRGTSLTIQCQVDSQVTMMFWYRQQPGQSLTLIATANQGSEATYESGFVIDKFPISRPNLTFSTLTVSNMSPEDSSIYLCSVGLGTRGYTFGSGTRLTVV.

This clone occurred once. The chain carries TRBV7-2 and TRBJ1-2; no clear D. Per the germline V gene, CDR1 is SGHTA and CDR2 is FQGNSA. V was cut by 8 bases and J by 9 bases, with 22 bases left in between. The CDR3 is 14 residues long. The DNA for the CDR3 is TGTGCCAGCCTAAAAGACCTCCAGCATTTGAGCTACACCTTC. Encoded protein: CASLKDLQHLSYTF.

This clone was counted between two and nine times. The V gene is TRBV7-9, the J gene TRBJ2-7; 8 bases match TRBD2. The V gene end was trimmed by 1 base and the J gene end by 7 bases; junction bases not matched to a gene: 9. The CDR3 is 15 residues long. From germline, CDR1 is SEHNR and CDR2 FQNEAQ (reference sequence). The CDR3 region has the DNA TGTGCCAGCAGCTTAGTGATGGCGGGGGGAAGGGAGCAGTACTTC. Translated, it gives CASSLVMAGGREQYF.

The rearrangement uses TRBV28 and TRBJ2-2; 10 bases align to TRBD2. Trimming at V came to 5 bases and at J to 4 bases, leaving 7 bases not matched to a gene. This CDR3 has 16 amino acids. CDR1 MDHEN and CDR2 SYDVKM come from the germline V gene. Here the CDR3 reads CASSRSGGATTGELFF. The CDR3 DNA sequence: TGTGCCAGCAGTCGGAGCGGGGGGGCGACCACCGGGGAGCTGTTTTTT.